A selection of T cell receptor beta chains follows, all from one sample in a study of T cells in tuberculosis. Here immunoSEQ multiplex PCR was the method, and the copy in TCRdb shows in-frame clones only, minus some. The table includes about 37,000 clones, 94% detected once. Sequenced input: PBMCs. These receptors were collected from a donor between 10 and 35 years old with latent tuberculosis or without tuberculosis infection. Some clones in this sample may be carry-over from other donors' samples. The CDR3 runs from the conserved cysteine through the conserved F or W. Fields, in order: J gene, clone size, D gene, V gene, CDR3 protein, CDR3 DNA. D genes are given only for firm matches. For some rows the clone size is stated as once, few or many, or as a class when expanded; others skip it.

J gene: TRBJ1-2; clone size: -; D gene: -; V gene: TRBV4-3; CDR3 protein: CASSQTGNYGYTF; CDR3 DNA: TGCGCCAGCAGCCAGACGGGTAACTATGGCTACACCTTC
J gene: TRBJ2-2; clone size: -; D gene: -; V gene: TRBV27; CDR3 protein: CATLPTRRGQTGELFF; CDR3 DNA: TGTGCCACCCTCCCTACCCGACGGGGTCAAACCGGGGAGCTGTTTTTT
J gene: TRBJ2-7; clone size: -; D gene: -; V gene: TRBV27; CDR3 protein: CASRDGQIPYEQYF; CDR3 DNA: TGTGCCAGCAGAGATGGACAGATACCCTACGAGCAGTACTTC
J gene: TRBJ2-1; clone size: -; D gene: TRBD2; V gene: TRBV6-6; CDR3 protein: CASSYGGGSYNEQFF; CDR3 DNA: TGTGCCAGCAGTTACGGCGGGGGCTCCTACAATGAGCAGTTCTTC
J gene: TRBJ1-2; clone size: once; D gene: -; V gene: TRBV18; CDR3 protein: CASAGEGRYGYTF; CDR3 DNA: TGTGCCAGCGCGGGTGAGGGAAGGTATGGCTACACCTTC
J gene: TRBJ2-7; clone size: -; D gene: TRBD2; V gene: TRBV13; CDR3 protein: CASSHKRGGYEQYF; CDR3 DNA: TGTGCCAGCAGCCACAAGCGGGGGGGCTACGAGCAGTACTTC
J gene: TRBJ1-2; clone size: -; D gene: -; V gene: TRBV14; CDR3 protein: CASSQALGQTASLDGYTF; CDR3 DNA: TGTGCCAGCAGCCAGGCTCTCGGACAGACGGCCTCACTGGATGGCTACACCTTC
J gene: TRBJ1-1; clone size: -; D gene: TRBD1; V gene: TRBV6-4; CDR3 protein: CASSDGSRGLGTEAFF; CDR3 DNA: TGTGCCAGCAGTGATGGATCAAGGGGGCTAGGGACTGAAGCTTTCTTT
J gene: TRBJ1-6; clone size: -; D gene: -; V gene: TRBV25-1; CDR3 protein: CASHPVYNSPLHF; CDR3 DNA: TGTGCCAGCCATCCAGTCTATAATTCACCCCTCCACTTT
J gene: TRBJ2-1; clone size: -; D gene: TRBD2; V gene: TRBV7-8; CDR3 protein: CASSLVAGGNNEQFF; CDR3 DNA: TGTGCCAGCAGCTTAGTTGCGGGGGGAAACAATGAGCAGTTCTTC
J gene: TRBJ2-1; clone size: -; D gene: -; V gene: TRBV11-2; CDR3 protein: CASSATGKEAYNEQFF; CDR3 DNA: TGTGCCAGCAGCGCTACAGGGAAAGAGGCCTACAATGAGCAGTTCTTC
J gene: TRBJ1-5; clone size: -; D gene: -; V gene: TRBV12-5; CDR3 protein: CASGLHRQDRGGQPQHF; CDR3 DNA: TGTGCTAGTGGTTTGCATAGACAGGATCGGGGTGGTCAGCCCCAGCATTTT
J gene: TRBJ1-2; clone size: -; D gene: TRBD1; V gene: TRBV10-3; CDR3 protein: CAISVGTGANYGYTF; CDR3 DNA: TGTGCCATCAGTGTAGGGACAGGGGCTAACTATGGCTACACCTTC
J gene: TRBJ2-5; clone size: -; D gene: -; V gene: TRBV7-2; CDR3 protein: CASSLLPGGPETQYF; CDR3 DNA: TGTGCCAGCAGCTTGCTCCCCGGGGGGCCAGAGACCCAGTACTTC
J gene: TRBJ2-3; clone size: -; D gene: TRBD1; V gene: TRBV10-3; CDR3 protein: CAITWDRATDTQYF; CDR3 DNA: TGTGCCATCACCTGGGACAGGGCTACAGATACGCAGTATTTT
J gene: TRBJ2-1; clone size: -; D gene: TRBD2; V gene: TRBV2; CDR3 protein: CASSETPSGGAFSVNEQFF; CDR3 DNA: TGTGCCAGCAGTGAAACGCCTAGCGGGGGGGCCTTCTCAGTTAATGAGCAGTTCTTC
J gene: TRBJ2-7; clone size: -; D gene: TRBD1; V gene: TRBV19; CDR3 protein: CASRATGTGTGGYEQYF; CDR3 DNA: TGTGCCAGTAGGGCAACCGGGACCGGGACAGGTGGCTACGAGCAGTACTTC
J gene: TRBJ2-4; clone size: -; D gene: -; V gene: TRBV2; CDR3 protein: CASERPGWENIQYF; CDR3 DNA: TGTGCCAGCGAGCGTCCGGGGTGGGAAAACATTCAGTACTTC
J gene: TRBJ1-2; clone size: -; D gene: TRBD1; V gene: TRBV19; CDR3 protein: CASSTPQGANYGYTF; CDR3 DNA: TGTGCCAGTAGTACACCTCAGGGGGCCAACTATGGCTACACCTTC
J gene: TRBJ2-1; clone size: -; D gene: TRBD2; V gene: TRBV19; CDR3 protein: CASSSGGADEQFF; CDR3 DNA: TGTGCCAGTAGTAGCGGGGGGGCCGATGAGCAGTTCTTC
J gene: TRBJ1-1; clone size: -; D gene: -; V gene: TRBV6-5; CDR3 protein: CASSYFADPNTEAFF; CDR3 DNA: TGTGCCAGCAGTTACTTCGCAGATCCGAACACTGAAGCTTTCTTT
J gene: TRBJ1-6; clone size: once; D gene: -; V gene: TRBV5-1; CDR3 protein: CASRSGNSPLHF; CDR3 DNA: TGCGCCAGCCGCTCTGGCAATTCACCCCTCCACTTT
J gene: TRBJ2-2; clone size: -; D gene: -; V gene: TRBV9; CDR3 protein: CASSVAASWALGGELFF; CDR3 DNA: TGTGCCAGCAGCGTAGCGGCTAGCTGGGCACTCGGCGGGGAGCTGTTTTTT
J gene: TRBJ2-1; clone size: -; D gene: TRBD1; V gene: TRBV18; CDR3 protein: CASSPGQGISYNEQFF; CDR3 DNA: TGTGCCAGCTCACCAGGACAGGGTATCTCCTACAATGAGCAGTTCTTC
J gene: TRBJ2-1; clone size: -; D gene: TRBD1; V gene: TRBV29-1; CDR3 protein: CSVEGGTGQLYNEQFF; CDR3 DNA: TGCAGCGTTGAAGGGGGGACAGGGCAACTCTACAATGAGCAGTTCTTC
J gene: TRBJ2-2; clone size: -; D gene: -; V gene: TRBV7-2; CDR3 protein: CASSTRTPGELFF; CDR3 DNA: TGTGCCAGCAGCACTCGGACACCGGGGGAGCTGTTTTTT
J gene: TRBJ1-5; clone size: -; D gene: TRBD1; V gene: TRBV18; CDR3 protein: CASSSTGQGRQPQHF; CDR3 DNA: TGTGCCAGCTCATCGACGGGACAGGGTCGGCAGCCCCAGCATTTT
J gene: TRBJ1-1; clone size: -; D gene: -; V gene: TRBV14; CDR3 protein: CASSSQGFNTEAFF; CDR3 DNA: TGTGCCAGCAGCTCACAGGGCTTTAACACTGAAGCTTTCTTT
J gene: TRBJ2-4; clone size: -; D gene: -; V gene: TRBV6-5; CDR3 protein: CASKNRASAKNIQYF; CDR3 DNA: TGTGCCAGCAAGAACAGGGCTTCCGCCAAAAACATTCAGTACTTC
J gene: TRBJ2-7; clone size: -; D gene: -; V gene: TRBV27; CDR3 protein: CASSLIRGPTYEQYF; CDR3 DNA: TGTGCCAGCAGTCTCATCAGGGGTCCGACCTACGAGCAGTACTTC
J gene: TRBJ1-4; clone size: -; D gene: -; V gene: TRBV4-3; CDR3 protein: CASSQVGEKLFF; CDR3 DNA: TGCGCCAGCAGCCAAGTCGGTGAAAAACTGTTTTTT
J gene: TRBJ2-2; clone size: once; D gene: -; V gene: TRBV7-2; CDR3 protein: CASSLVTGNTGELFF; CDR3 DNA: TGTGCCAGCAGCTTAGTAACAGGGAACACCGGGGAGCTGTTTTTT